These 7 T cell receptor beta chains were sequenced from one sample in a study of blood T cell repertoires in COVID-19 (dated by TCRdb to 2019 to 2021). The method behind the library was the immunoSEQ multiplex PCR assay. Entries here come from immuneACCESS through TCRdb and include only in-frame sequences with V and J called. Some clones fail to appear in such tables; in the studies checked, an unresolved V gene covers under half of the shortfall, and the cause of the remainder is unknown. The sample table shows approximately 140,000 clones, and approximately 87% are seen once. 0.95% to 1.5% of the sample goes to the ten largest clones. The specimen was PBMCs or T cells enriched from blood (not recorded which). The source of these receptors is a woman aged 30 to 39 with acute COVID-19.

The chain links TRBV2 to TRBJ1-5; D unclear. V lost 3 bases to trimming and J lost 2 bases, with 5 bases between them. CDR3 length: 13 amino acids. Germline V gene sequence: CDR1 SNHLY, CDR2 FYNNEI. CDR3 DNA: TGTGCCAGCAGTGACACAGGCAATCAGCCCCAGCATTTT. Protein sequence: CASSDTGNQPQHF. The complete variable domain, with remaining parts taken from reference TRBV2 and TRBJ1-5, reads EPEVTQTPSHQVTQMGQEVILRCVPISNHLYFYWYRQILGQKVEFLVSFYNNEISEKSEIFDDQFSVERPDGSNFTLKIRSTKLEDSAMYFCASSDTGNQPQHFGDGTRLSIL.

The rearrangement joins TRBV14 to TRBJ1-1; perhaps TRBD1 as D (5 bases). Germline-derived CDR1 and CDR2 are SGHDN and FVKESK. V was trimmed by 1 base and J by 4 bases, leaving 19 bases between them. The CDR3 length is 17 residues. CDR3 loop: CASSQGVGFGQGTEAFF. CDR3 DNA sequence: TGTGCCAGCAGCCAAGGGGTGGGGTTCGGGCAGGGCACTGAAGCTTTCTTT. Full variable domain (outside the CDR3, taken from reference TRBV14 and TRBJ1-1): EAGVTQFPSHSVIEKGQTVTLRCDPISGHDNLYWYRRVMGKEIKFLLHFVKESKQDESGMPNNRFLAERTGGTYSTLKVQPAELEDSGVYFCASSQGVGFGQGTEAFFGQGTRLTVV.

This chain joins TRBV18 and TRBJ1-6, with D tentatively TRBD1 (6 bases). V shed 3 bases and J shed 9 bases, with 18 bases lying between them. Germline V CDR1 and CDR2: KGHSH, LQKENI. This CDR3 spans 16 amino acids. The CDR3 sequence: CASSPASQGNGSPLHF. The CDR3 DNA follows: TGTGCCAGCTCACCGGCCTCACAGGGAAATGGTTCACCCCTCCACTTT.

The chain couples TRBV6-4 to TRBJ2-1; possible D gene TRBD1, 6 bases. The germline V gene has CDR1 MRHNA and CDR2 SNTAGT. The V end was cut by 3 bases, the J end by 4 bases, with 16 bases between. The CDR3 covers 16 residues. The CDR3 DNA reads TGTGCCAGCAGTGAGGGGGCTACCCTAACTTACAATGAGCAGTTCTTC. This codes for CASSEGATLTYNEQFF.

CDR3 region: CASSLKFISGANVLTF. The CDR3 bases are TGTGCCAGCAGCTTAAAATTCATCTCTGGGGCCAACGTCCTGACTTTC. This chain uses TRBV7-2 with TRBJ2-6; D call uncertain. The V end lost 2 bases, the J end lost 0 bases, and 8 bases lay between the germline ends. This CDR3 region has 16 residues. Germline lookup yields CDR1 SGHTA and CDR2 FQGNSA.

The genes are TRBV9 and TRBJ2-7, with TRBD2 as a possible D gene (6 bases). The CDR3 sequence is 14 residues long. Germline V gene lookup returns CDR1 SGDLS and CDR2 YYNGEE. V shed 4 bases and J shed 3 bases, with 14 bases lying between them. CDR3 DNA sequence: TGTGCCAGCAGCCCCGGACTGGAGGGCTACGAGCAGTACTTC. Translating gives CASSPGLEGYEQYF.

The chain employs TRBV6-5 and TRBJ2-7, with TRBD1 matching over 9 bases. The germline CDR1 and CDR2 sequences are MNHEY and SVGAGI. This CDR3 has 14 residues. Losses at the gene ends were 2 bases for V and 2 bases for J; bases not matched to a gene: 1. The CDR3: CASSYGQGPYEQYF. Written as DNA, the CDR3 is TGTGCCAGCAGTTACGGACAGGGGCCCTACGAGCAGTACTTC.